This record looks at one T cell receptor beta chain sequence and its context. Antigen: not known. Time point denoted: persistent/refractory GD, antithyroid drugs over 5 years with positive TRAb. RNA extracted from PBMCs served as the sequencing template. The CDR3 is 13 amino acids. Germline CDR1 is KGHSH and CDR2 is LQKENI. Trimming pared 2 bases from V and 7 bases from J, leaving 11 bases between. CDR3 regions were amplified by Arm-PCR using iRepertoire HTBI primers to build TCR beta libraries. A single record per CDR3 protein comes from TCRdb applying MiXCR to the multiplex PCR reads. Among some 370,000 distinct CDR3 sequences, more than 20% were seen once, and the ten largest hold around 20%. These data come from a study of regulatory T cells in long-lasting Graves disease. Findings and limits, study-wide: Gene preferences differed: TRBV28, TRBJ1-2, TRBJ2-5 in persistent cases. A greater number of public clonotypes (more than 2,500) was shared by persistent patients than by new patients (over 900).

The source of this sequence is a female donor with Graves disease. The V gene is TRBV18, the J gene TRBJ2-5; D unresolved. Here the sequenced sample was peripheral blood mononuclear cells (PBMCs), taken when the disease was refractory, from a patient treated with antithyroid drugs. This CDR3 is CASSPGLDGTQYF. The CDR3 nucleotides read TGTGCCAGCTCACCAGGCCTAGACGGGACCCAGTACTTC.